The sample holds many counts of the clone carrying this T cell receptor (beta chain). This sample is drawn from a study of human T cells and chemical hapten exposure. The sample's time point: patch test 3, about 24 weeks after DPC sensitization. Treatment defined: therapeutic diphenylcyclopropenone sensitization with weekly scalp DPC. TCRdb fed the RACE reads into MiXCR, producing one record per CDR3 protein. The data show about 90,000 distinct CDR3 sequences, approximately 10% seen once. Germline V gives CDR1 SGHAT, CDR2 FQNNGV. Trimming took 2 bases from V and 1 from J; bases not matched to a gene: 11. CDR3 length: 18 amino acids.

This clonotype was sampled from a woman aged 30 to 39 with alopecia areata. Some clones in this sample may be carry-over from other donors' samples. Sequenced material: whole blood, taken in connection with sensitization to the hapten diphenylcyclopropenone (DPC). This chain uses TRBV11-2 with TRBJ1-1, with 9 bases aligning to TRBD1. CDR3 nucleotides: TGTGCCAGCAGCTTACGAGCCCGGACAGGGGAGGGGAACACTGAAGCTTTCTTT. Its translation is CASSLRARTGEGNTEAFF.